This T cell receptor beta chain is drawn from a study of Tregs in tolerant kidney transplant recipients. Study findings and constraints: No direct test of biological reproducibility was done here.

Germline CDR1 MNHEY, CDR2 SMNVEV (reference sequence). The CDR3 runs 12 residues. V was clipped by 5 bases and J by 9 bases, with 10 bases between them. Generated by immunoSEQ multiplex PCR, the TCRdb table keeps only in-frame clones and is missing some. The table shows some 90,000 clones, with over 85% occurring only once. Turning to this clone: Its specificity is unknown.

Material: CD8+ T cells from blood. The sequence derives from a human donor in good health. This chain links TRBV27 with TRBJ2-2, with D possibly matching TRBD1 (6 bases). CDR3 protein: CASSRGQRELFF. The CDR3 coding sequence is TGTGCCAGCAGTAGAGGACAGAGGGAGCTGTTTTTT.